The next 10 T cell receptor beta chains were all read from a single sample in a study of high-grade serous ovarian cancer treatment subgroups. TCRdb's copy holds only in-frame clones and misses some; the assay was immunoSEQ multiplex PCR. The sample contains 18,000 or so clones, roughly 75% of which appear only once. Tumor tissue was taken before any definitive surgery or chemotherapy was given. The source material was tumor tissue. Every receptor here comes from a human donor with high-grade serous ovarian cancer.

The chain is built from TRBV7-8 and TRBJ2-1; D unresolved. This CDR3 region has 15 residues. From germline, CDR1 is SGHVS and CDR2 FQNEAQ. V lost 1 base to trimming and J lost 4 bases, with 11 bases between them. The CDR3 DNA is TGTGCCAGCAGCTTAGTCTTGGCCTCGTACAATGAGCAGTTCTTC. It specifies CASSLVLASYNEQFF.

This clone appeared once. This chain's CDR3 is CASSPSVPAEQFF. Here the CDR3 DNA reads TGTGCCAGCAGCCCCAGCGTTCCCGCCGAGCAGTTCTTC. V is TRBV7-2 and J is TRBJ2-1; D is uncertain. The V gene lost 5 bases and the J gene lost 10 bases, with 15 bases spanning the gap. The germline V gene encodes CDR1 SGHTA and CDR2 FQGNSA. This CDR3 has 13 amino acids. Full variable domain (outside the CDR3, taken from reference TRBV7-2 and TRBJ2-1): GAGVSQSPSNKVTEKGKDVELRCDPISGHTALYWYRQSLGQGLEFLIYFQGNSAPDKSGLPSDRFSAERTGGSVSTLTIQRTQQEDSAVYLCASSPSVPAEQFFGPGTRLTVL.

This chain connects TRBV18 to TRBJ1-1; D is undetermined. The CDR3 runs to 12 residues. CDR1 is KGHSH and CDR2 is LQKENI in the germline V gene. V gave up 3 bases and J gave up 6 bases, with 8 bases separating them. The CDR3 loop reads CASSPGSPEAFF. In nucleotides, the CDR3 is TGTGCCAGCTCACCGGGCAGCCCTGAAGCTTTCTTT.

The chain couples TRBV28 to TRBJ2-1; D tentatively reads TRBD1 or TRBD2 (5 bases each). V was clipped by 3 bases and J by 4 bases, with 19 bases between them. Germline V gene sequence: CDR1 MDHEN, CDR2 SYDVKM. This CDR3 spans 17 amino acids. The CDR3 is CASSFSTPGRVYNEQFF. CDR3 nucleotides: TGTGCCAGCAGTTTCTCAACCCCGGGACGGGTATACAATGAGCAGTTCTTC. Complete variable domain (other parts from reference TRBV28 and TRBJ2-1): DVKVTQSSRYLVKRTGEKVFLECVQDMDHENMFWYRQDPGLGLRLIYFSYDVKMKEKGDIPEGYSVSREKKERFSLILESASTNQTSMYLCASSFSTPGRVYNEQFFGPGTRLTVL.

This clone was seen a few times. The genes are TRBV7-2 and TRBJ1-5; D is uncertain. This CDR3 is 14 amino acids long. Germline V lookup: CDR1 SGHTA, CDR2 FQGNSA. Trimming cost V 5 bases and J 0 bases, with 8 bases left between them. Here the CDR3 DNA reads TGTGCCAGCAGCATTCAGAGTAGCAATCAGCCCCAGCATTTT. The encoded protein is CASSIQSSNQPQHF.

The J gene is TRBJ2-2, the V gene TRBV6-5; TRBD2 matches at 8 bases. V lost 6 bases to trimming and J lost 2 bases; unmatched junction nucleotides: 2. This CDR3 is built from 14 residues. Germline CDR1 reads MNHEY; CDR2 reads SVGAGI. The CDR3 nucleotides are TGTGCCAGCAGACGGGGGGGAAACACCGGGGAGCTGTTTTTT. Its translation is CASRRGGNTGELFF.

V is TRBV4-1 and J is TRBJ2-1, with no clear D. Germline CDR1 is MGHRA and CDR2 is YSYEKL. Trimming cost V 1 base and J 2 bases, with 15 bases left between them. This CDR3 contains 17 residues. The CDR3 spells CASSQGFLAVAYNEQFF. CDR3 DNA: TGCGCCAGCAGCCAAGGTTTCCTGGCGGTAGCCTACAATGAGCAGTTCTTC.

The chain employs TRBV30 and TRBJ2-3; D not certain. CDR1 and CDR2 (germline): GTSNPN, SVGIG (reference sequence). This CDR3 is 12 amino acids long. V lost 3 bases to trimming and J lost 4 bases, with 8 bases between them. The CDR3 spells CAWRRWADTQYF. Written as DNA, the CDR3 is TGTGCCTGGAGACGGTGGGCAGATACGCAGTATTTT.

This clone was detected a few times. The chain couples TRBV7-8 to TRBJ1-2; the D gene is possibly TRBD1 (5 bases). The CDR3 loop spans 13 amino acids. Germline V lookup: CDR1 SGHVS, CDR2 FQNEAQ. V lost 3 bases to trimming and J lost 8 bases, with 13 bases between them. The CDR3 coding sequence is TGTGCCAGCAGCTTGAGCAGGGTCAAGGGCTACACCTTC. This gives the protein CASSLSRVKGYTF.

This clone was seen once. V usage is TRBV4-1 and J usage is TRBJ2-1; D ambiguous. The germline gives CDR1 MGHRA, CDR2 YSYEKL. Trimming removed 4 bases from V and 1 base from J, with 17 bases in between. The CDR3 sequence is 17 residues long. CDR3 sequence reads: CASSPYKTALSYNEQFF. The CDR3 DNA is TGCGCCAGCAGCCCGTATAAAACCGCGCTGTCCTACAATGAGCAGTTCTTC.